This T cell receptor (beta chain) was sequenced for a study of T cell changes during pregnancy in multiple sclerosis. Produced via immunoSEQ multiplex PCR; TCRdb's table is partial and in-frame only. The sample consists of approximately 100,000 clones, just under 95% of them appearing once. V gave up 5 bases and J gave up 1 base, with 12 bases separating them. Germline assignment: CDR1 SGHRS and CDR2 YFSETQ. The CDR3 totals 14 residues. The TCR originated in a female donor with multiple sclerosis, enrolled in a pregnancy study. This material consisted of peripheral blood, taken after pregnancy. This chain links TRBV5-1 with TRBJ1-1; D possibly corresponds to TRBD1 (5 bases). In DNA, the CDR3 is TGCGCCAGCAGTCGGGCAGGGCAGAACACTGAAGCTTTCTTT. Amino acid sequence: CASSRAGQNTEAFF.